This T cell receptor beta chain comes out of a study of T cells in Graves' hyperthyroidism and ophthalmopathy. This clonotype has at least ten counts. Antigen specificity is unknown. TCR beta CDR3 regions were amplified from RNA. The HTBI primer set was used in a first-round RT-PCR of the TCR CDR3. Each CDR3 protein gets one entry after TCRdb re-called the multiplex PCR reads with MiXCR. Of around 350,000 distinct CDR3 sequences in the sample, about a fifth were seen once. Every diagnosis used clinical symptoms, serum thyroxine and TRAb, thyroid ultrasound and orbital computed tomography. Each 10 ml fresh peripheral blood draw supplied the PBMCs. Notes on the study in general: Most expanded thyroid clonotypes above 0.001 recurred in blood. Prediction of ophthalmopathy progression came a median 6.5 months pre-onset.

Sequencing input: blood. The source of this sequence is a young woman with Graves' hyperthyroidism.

CDR3 nucleotide sequence: TGTGCCAGCAGTTTGACAGGAGACGACACCTACGAGCAGTACTTC. Its protein product is CASSLTGDDTYEQYF. The chain has TRBV12-3 or TRBV12-4 and TRBJ2-7; D may be TRBD1 (6 bases). The CDR3 sequence is 15 residues long. V shed 3 bases and J shed 2 bases, with 14 bases lying between them.